Listed below are T cell receptor beta chains from one sample, sequenced in a study of T cell repertoires in cytomegalovirus infection. TCRdb reprocessed the reads via MiXCR and lists one record per CDR3 protein. The sample comprises some 400,000 distinct CDR3 sequences, approximately 30% of which are singletons, and roughly an eighth rests with the top ten. The specimen sequenced was PBMCs. These receptor sequences come from a human donor in good health (CMV status not recorded). Some clones in this sample may be carry-over from other donors' samples. Each CDR3 is given with its conserved first and last residue.

v_call: TRBV10-3
cdr3_length: 14
j_call: TRBJ1-5
cdr3_aa: CAISEKGGNQPQHF

v_call: TRBV2
cdr3_length: 15
j_call: TRBJ2-7
cdr3_aa: CASRDQRDRGSEQYF

v_call: TRBV6-2/TRBV6-3
cdr3_length: 15
j_call: TRBJ2-2
cdr3_aa: CASRSVGPSDGELFF

v_call: TRBV25-1
cdr3_length: 13
j_call: TRBJ1-4
cdr3_aa: CASTLQGGEKLFF

v_call: TRBV6-5
cdr3_length: 13
j_call: TRBJ2-7
cdr3_aa: CASSERHSYEQYF

v_call: TRBV5-4
cdr3_length: 13
j_call: TRBJ1-2
cdr3_aa: CASSLDRPYGYTF

v_call: TRBV11-2
cdr3_length: 14
j_call: TRBJ2-3
cdr3_aa: CASSSGLTTDTQYF

v_call: TRBV7-2
cdr3_length: 14
j_call: TRBJ1-1
cdr3_aa: CASSFSQGNTEAFF

v_call: TRBV9
cdr3_length: 16
j_call: TRBJ2-7
cdr3_aa: CSSSVAPDRGNNEQYF

v_call: TRBV20-1
cdr3_length: 15
j_call: TRBJ1-4
cdr3_aa: CSASGATGFNEKLFF

v_call: TRBV2
cdr3_length: 15
j_call: TRBJ2-5
cdr3_aa: CASSERAGAGETQYF

v_call: TRBV4-2
cdr3_length: 15
j_call: TRBJ1-1
cdr3_aa: CASSLLGGGSVEAFF

v_call: TRBV6-2/TRBV6-3
cdr3_length: 20
j_call: TRBJ2-6
cdr3_aa: CASSYSGLLSGLSGANVLTF

v_call: TRBV12-3/TRBV12-4
cdr3_length: 16
j_call: TRBJ2-2
cdr3_aa: CASSLDSLAGTGELFF

v_call: TRBV7-2
cdr3_length: 17
j_call: TRBJ2-7
cdr3_aa: CASSDPPIASSFYEQYF

v_call: TRBV2
cdr3_length: 14
j_call: TRBJ2-5
cdr3_aa: CASSVFQVKETQYF

v_call: TRBV7-8
cdr3_length: 14
j_call: TRBJ2-3
cdr3_aa: CALSSLLETDTQYF

v_call: TRBV6-5
cdr3_length: 15
j_call: TRBJ2-1
cdr3_aa: CASSALAGWYNEQFF

v_call: TRBV2
cdr3_length: 14
j_call: TRBJ2-6
cdr3_aa: CASRGFGGANVLTF

v_call: TRBV7-2
cdr3_length: 15
j_call: TRBJ2-7
cdr3_aa: CASSITIDRAYEQYF

v_call: TRBV5-4
cdr3_length: 13
j_call: TRBJ1-2
cdr3_aa: CASSLGESYGYTF

v_call: TRBV13
cdr3_length: 15
j_call: TRBJ1-1
cdr3_aa: CASSLGQGQGFVAFF

v_call: TRBV20-1
cdr3_length: 12
j_call: TRBJ2-7
cdr3_aa: CSATRDSYEQYF

v_call: TRBV6-1
cdr3_length: 15
j_call: TRBJ2-1
cdr3_aa: CASRVDRGIRGEQFF

v_call: TRBV2
cdr3_length: 14
j_call: TRBJ2-1
cdr3_aa: CASTVTSGGPEQFF

v_call: TRBV29-1
cdr3_length: 13
j_call: TRBJ2-7
cdr3_aa: CSVEDRLSYEQYF

v_call: TRBV7-6
cdr3_length: 16
j_call: TRBJ2-7
cdr3_aa: CASSLSLGGGAYEQYF

v_call: TRBV20-1
cdr3_length: 13
j_call: TRBJ2-3
cdr3_aa: CSARKQITDTQYF

v_call: TRBV5-4
cdr3_length: 14
j_call: TRBJ1-2
cdr3_aa: CASSRRQGVYGYTF

v_call: TRBV5-4
cdr3_length: 13
j_call: TRBJ2-6
cdr3_aa: CASSQTGANVLTF

v_call: TRBV7-2
cdr3_length: 15
j_call: TRBJ1-4
cdr3_aa: CASSHGTAPNEKLFF

v_call: TRBV19
cdr3_length: 17
j_call: TRBJ1-4
cdr3_aa: CASSIESGDRQNEKLFF

v_call: TRBV15
cdr3_length: 16
j_call: TRBJ2-3
cdr3_aa: CATSRGIGLDRDTQYF

v_call: TRBV7-9
cdr3_length: 14
j_call: TRBJ2-7
cdr3_aa: CASSSYGTSIEQYF

v_call: TRBV7-9
cdr3_length: 15
j_call: TRBJ1-4
cdr3_aa: CASSLAGGGNEKLFF

v_call: TRBV4-2
cdr3_length: 17
j_call: TRBJ2-5
cdr3_aa: CASSQVMRGAPQETQYF

v_call: TRBV9
cdr3_length: 16
j_call: TRBJ1-2
cdr3_aa: CASSFGMVGGNYGYTF

v_call: TRBV5-6
cdr3_length: 13
j_call: TRBJ2-1
cdr3_aa: CASSLGLRKEQFF

v_call: TRBV6-2/TRBV6-3
cdr3_length: 15
j_call: TRBJ2-7
cdr3_aa: CASSQPKSSSYEQYF

v_call: TRBV12-3/TRBV12-4
cdr3_length: 16
j_call: TRBJ1-5
cdr3_aa: CASSSGTGVGNQPQHF

v_call: TRBV14
cdr3_length: 14
j_call: TRBJ2-7
cdr3_aa: CASSQEGTTYEQYF

v_call: TRBV4-3
cdr3_length: 15
j_call: TRBJ2-3
cdr3_aa: CASSQEGAVGDTQYF

v_call: TRBV7-6
cdr3_length: 18
j_call: TRBJ2-1
cdr3_aa: CASSPGLAGGLSNNEQFF

v_call: TRBV7-9
cdr3_length: 14
j_call: TRBJ1-2
cdr3_aa: CASSLTGIDYGYTF

v_call: TRBV24-1
cdr3_length: 11
j_call: TRBJ2-7
cdr3_aa: CARTRGLEQYF

v_call: TRBV7-8
cdr3_length: 16
j_call: TRBJ1-1
cdr3_aa: CASSLAWGDEETEAFF

v_call: TRBV14
cdr3_length: 14
j_call: TRBJ2-7
cdr3_aa: CASSQVQGAGEQYF

v_call: TRBV11-2
cdr3_length: 18
j_call: TRBJ2-1
cdr3_aa: CASSPSRPGQGRSNEQFF

v_call: TRBV6-2/TRBV6-3
cdr3_length: 18
j_call: TRBJ2-2
cdr3_aa: CASSPGRTGEFYTGELFF